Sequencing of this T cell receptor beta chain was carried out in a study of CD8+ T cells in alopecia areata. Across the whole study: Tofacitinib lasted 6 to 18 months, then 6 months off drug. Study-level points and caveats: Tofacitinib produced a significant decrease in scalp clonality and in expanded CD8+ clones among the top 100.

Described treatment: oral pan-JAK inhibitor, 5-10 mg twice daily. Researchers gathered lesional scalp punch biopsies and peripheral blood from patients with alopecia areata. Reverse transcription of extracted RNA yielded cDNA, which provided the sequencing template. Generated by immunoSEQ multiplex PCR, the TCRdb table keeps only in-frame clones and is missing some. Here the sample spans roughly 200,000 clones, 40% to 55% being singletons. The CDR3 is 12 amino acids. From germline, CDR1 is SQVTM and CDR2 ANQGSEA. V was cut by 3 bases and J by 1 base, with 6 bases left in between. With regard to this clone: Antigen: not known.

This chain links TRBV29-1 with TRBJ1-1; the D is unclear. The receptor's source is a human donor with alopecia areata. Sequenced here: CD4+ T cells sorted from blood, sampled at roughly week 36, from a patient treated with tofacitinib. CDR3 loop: CSVDLANTEAFF. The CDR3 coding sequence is TGCAGCGTTGACTTGGCGAACACTGAAGCTTTCTTT.